The 8 T cell receptor beta chains below come from one sample, sequenced in a study of Tregs in tolerant kidney transplant recipients. Some clones are missing from TCRdb's copy, which holds only in-frame ones; the method was immunoSEQ multiplex PCR. The sample lists 80,000 or so clones; more than 85% were seen once. Related graft donors supplied nonmyeloablative bone marrow transplants, and mixed chimerism was transient. Specimen: CD4+ T cells from blood (PBMCs), collected 24 months after the transplant. These TCRs come from a human patient who received a combined kidney and bone marrow transplant. The graft donor may account for some of the T cells.

This chain links TRBV27 with TRBJ2-5; 13 nucleotides agree with TRBD2. This CDR3 region has 16 residues. The V gene end was trimmed by 7 bases and the J gene end by 3 bases; junction bases not matched to a gene: 8. Per germline, CDR1 MNHEY and CDR2 SMNVEV (reference sequence). CDR3 in DNA: TGTGCCAGCAAAAGACTAGCGGGAGGAGGTGAAGAGACCCAGTACTTC. Its translation: CASKRLAGGGEETQYF.

The chain employs TRBV19 and TRBJ2-7; TRBD2 agrees at 8 bases. The germline V gene has CDR1 LNHDA and CDR2 SQIVND (reference sequence). After removal of 5 bases from V and 5 bases from J, the junction contained 17 bases not matched to a gene. This CDR3 region has 17 residues. This CDR3 is CASSGTGPSGSRNEQYF. CDR3 nucleotide sequence: TGTGCCAGTAGTGGCACAGGACCCAGCGGGAGTAGGAACGAGCAGTACTTC.

This clone was seen a handful of times. The chain uses TRBV19 and TRBJ1-4; 7 positions match TRBD1. CDR1 and CDR2 (germline): LNHDA, SQIVND (reference sequence). This CDR3 is 13 amino acids long. The junction had 10 bases not matched to a gene; V was cut back by 10 bases and J by 8 bases. The DNA of the CDR3 is TGTGCCATTTCAAGGGGGCATGACGAAAAACTGTTTTTT. It codes for CAISRGHDEKLFF.

The chain recombines TRBV18 with TRBJ1-5; TRBD1 matches at 7 bases. The germline CDR1 and CDR2 sequences are KGHSH and LQKENI. J lost 3 bases, V lost 5 bases, and 7 bases had no gene match. The CDR3 runs to 15 residues. The CDR3 region is CASSDRQGPNQPQHF. CDR3 DNA: TGTGCCAGCTCAGACCGACAGGGTCCCAATCAGCCCCAGCATTTT.

J is TRBJ1-2 and V is TRBV30; the D is unclear. CDR3 length: 14 residues. Germline CDR1 GTSNPN, CDR2 SVGIG (reference sequence). The germline V and J ends were trimmed by 1 base and 2 bases, with 11 bases remaining between them. The CDR3 coding sequence is TGTGCCTGGAGTGGTCAGAACAGAAACTATGGCTACACCTTC. The encoded protein is CAWSGQNRNYGYTF.

CDR3 DNA sequence: TGTGCCACCTGTCGGGACATCAGGGACTCCTACGAGCAGTACTTC. Protein product: CATCRDIRDSYEQYF. This sequence joins TRBV6-1 and TRBJ2-7, with D maybe TRBD1 (6 bases). This CDR3 has 15 amino acids. V was clipped by 10 bases and J by 0 bases, with 19 bases between them. CDR1 is MNHNS and CDR2 is SASEGT in the germline V gene.

This rearrangement joins TRBV30 to TRBJ2-1, with 9 bases that match TRBD2. CDR3 length: 18 amino acids. Trimming took 0 bases from V and 7 from J; bases not matched to a gene: 16. From germline, CDR1 is GTSNPN and CDR2 SVGIG (reference sequence). The CDR3 DNA is TGTGCCTGGAGTGTGGCTAGCGGGATTCCACCCTGGGAGAATGAGCAGTTCTTC. The encoded protein is CAWSVASGIPPWENEQFF.

The chain links TRBV27 to TRBJ1-1; 9 nucleotides align to TRBD1. CDR1 is MNHEY and CDR2 is SMNVEV in the germline V gene (reference sequence). The CDR3 totals 13 residues. V lost 7 bases to trimming and J lost 7 bases; unmatched junction nucleotides: 7. CDR3 DNA: TGTGCCAGCACCTTCACAGGGGGCGGTGAAGCTTTCTTT. Protein: CASTFTGGGEAFF.